The rows below give T cell receptor beta chains drawn from one sample of a study of blood T cell repertoires in COVID-19. Repertoires were generated with immunoSEQ multiplex PCR, while TCRdb's copy carries only in-frame clones and drops some. The sample has 200,000 to 250,000 clones; more than 70% are singletons. Specimen: PBMCs or T cells enriched from blood (not recorded which). The receptors shown here come from a middle-aged woman with acute COVID-19. Both conserved end residues are part of each CDR3. The order of the fields is CDR3 protein, CDR3 DNA, V gene, D gene, clone size, J gene. D genes are given only for firm matches. A row's size may be missing; if present it is once, few, many or a size class.

CSVDRGGEQFF	TGCAGCGTGGACAGGGGTGGTGAGCAGTTCTTC	TRBV29-1	TRBD1	.	TRBJ2-1
CASSQDRGQANSPLHF	TGCGCCAGCAGCCAAGATAGGGGACAGGCAAATTCACCCCTCCACTTT	TRBV4-3	TRBD1	.	TRBJ1-6
CASSPLGASSDEKLFF	TGTGCCAGCTCACCGCTTGGGGCTTCATCTGATGAAAAACTGTTTTTT	TRBV18	.	.	TRBJ1-4
CASSSRQGNSNQPQHF	TGTGCCAGCAGCTCCCGACAGGGTAATAGCAATCAGCCCCAGCATTTT	TRBV7-8	TRBD1	.	TRBJ1-5
CAISDLPGGYGYTF	TGTGCCATCAGTGACCTCCCAGGGGGCTATGGCTACACCTTC	TRBV10-3	TRBD1	few	TRBJ1-2
CASSIELAGVNEQFF	TGTGCCAGTAGTATCGAACTAGCGGGAGTTAATGAGCAGTTCTTC	TRBV19	TRBD2	.	TRBJ2-1
CASATGETYNEQFF	TGTGCCAGTGCCACGGGAGAGACCTACAATGAGCAGTTCTTC	TRBV19	.	.	TRBJ2-1
CASTESRGNTEAFF	TGTGCCAGCACCGAGTCCCGGGGGAACACTGAAGCTTTCTTT	TRBV28	.	.	TRBJ1-1
CASSQDSYNYNEQFF	TGTGCCAGCAGCCAAGATTCGTACAACTACAATGAGCAGTTCTTC	TRBV4-2	.	.	TRBJ2-1
CASSPRTGGLPGELFF	TGCGCCAGCAGCCCTCGGACAGGGGGTCTTCCCGGGGAGCTGTTTTTT	TRBV4-1	TRBD1	.	TRBJ2-2
CASSQELLPQKLFF	TGCGCCAGCAGCCAAGAACTTCTTCCCCAAAAACTGTTTTTT	TRBV4-1	.	.	TRBJ1-4
CASSSVGTDMNTEAFF	TGTGCCAGCAGCTCGGTTGGGACAGATATGAACACTGAAGCTTTCTTT	TRBV11-2	TRBD1	.	TRBJ1-1
CSASSGSGRYEQYF	TGCAGTGCCAGTAGCGGGAGCGGGAGGTACGAGCAGTACTTC	TRBV20-1	TRBD2	.	TRBJ2-7
CATSDLEGGETQYF	TGTGCCACCAGTGATTTAGAGGGGGGGGAGACCCAGTACTTC	TRBV24-1	.	once	TRBJ2-5
CATDTGLAGGSTDTQYF	TGTGCCACAGATACGGGACTAGCGGGGGGGAGCACAGATACGCAGTATTTT	TRBV2	TRBD2	.	TRBJ2-3
CASSAGNTIYF	TGTGCCAGCAGTGCGGGAAACACCATATATTTT	TRBV12-3/TRBV12-4	.	once	TRBJ1-3
CASRLEGPSSTDTQYF	TGTGCCAGCAGGCTGGAGGGCCCCTCTAGCACAGATACGCAGTATTTT	TRBV11-3	.	.	TRBJ2-3
CASSTRQGREAFF	TGTGCCAGCAGCACAAGACAGGGGCGGGAAGCTTTCTTT	TRBV7-9	TRBD1	.	TRBJ1-1
CASSVRGAGFYNEQFF	TGTGCCAGCAGTGTTAGGGGTGCGGGATTCTACAATGAGCAGTTCTTC	TRBV6-1	.	.	TRBJ2-1
CASSQVQGKDTGELFF	TGTGCCAGCAGCCAAGTACAGGGGAAGGACACCGGGGAGCTGTTTTTT	TRBV4-2	TRBD1	.	TRBJ2-2
CASSAGERREQYF	TGTGCCAGTTCAGCGGGAGAGAGACGCGAGCAGTACTTC	TRBV27	TRBD2	.	TRBJ2-7
CAISESSGGRAFYEQYF	TGTGCCATCAGTGAGTCAAGTGGCGGGAGGGCCTTTTACGAGCAGTACTTC	TRBV10-3	TRBD2	.	TRBJ2-7
CASLPGGVSSYEQYF	TGTGCCAGCCTTCCGGGAGGGGTTTCATCCTACGAGCAGTACTTC	TRBV28	TRBD2	.	TRBJ2-7
CASSLGLAGGVTDTQYF	TGTGCCAGCAGCTTGGGACTAGCGGGGGGTGTAACAGATACGCAGTATTTT	TRBV7-9	TRBD2	.	TRBJ2-3
CAISEGTSGGIQETQYF	TGTGCCATCAGTGAGGGGACTAGCGGGGGCATCCAAGAGACCCAGTACTTC	TRBV10-3	TRBD2	.	TRBJ2-5
CASSTGLSDTGELFF	TGTGCCAGCAGCACCGGACTATCGGACACCGGGGAGCTGTTTTTT	TRBV11-3	.	.	TRBJ2-2
CASSLSGRANEKLFF	TGTGCCAGCAGCCTATCGGGAAGGGCTAATGAAAAACTGTTTTTT	TRBV28	.	.	TRBJ1-4
CATSGTGDFQETQYF	TGTGCCACCAGTGGTACAGGGGATTTCCAAGAGACCCAGTACTTC	TRBV24-1	TRBD1	.	TRBJ2-5
CASSRAGGFLEQYF	TGTGCCAGCAGTAGGGCGGGGGGATTCCTCGAGCAGTACTTC	TRBV2	TRBD2	.	TRBJ2-7
CASSPGHEKLFF	TGTGCCAGCAGTCCTGGACACGAAAAACTGTTTTTT	TRBV28	.	.	TRBJ1-4
CASSYRGRNTEAFF	TGTGCCAGCAGTTACAGGGGGCGGAACACTGAAGCTTTCTTT	TRBV27	TRBD1	.	TRBJ1-1
CGGGGGDQPQHF	TGTGGCGGCGGGGGCGGAGATCAGCCCCAGCATTTT	TRBV10-3	.	.	TRBJ1-5
CASSIRAETGANVLTF	TGTGCCAGTAGTATCAGGGCGGAGACTGGGGCCAACGTCCTGACTTTC	TRBV19	.	.	TRBJ2-6
CASSPRTGAEKLFF	TGTGCCAGCAGCCCCCGGACAGGGGCGGAAAAACTGTTTTTT	TRBV11-2	TRBD1	once	TRBJ1-4
CASSPEGYGYTF	TGTGCCAGCAGCCCAGAGGGCTATGGCTACACCTTC	TRBV11-2	.	many	TRBJ1-2
CASSLRLAGTNEQFF	TGTGCCAGCAGCTTAAGGCTAGCGGGGACTAATGAGCAGTTCTTC	TRBV7-9	TRBD2	.	TRBJ2-1
CASSFGGGTEAFF	TGTGCCAGCAGTTTTGGGGGAGGCACTGAAGCTTTCTTT	TRBV12-3/TRBV12-4	.	.	TRBJ1-1
CASIGTVDEQFF	TGTGCCAGCATTGGGACAGTCGATGAGCAGTTCTTC	TRBV28	TRBD1	.	TRBJ2-1
CASSRTLPPQDSRNEKLFF	TGTGCCAGCAGTCGAACTCTCCCCCCTCAAGACAGCCGTAATGAAAAACTGTTTTTT	TRBV6-6	.	once	TRBJ1-4
CATSSRDRGSYGYTF	TGTGCCACCAGCTCCAGGGACAGGGGGTCCTATGGCTACACCTTC	TRBV15	TRBD1	once	TRBJ1-2
CASSVGTGGELSGNTIYF	TGTGCCAGCAGCGTAGGGACAGGAGGCGAGCTGTCTGGAAACACCATATATTTT	TRBV9	TRBD1	.	TRBJ1-3
CASSPRGAGVTYNEQFF	TGTGCCAGCAGCCCCAGAGGAGCGGGAGTAACCTACAATGAGCAGTTCTTC	TRBV7-2	TRBD2	.	TRBJ2-1